This T cell receptor (beta chain) originates from a study of blood T cell repertoires in COVID-19. Study context: The cDNA or gDNA used as material had been derived from T cells, B-cell-depleted T cells, or PBMCs.

Under the authors' procedure: Amplification with reference gene primers provided the estimates of nucleated cell counts. Sequencing used immunoSEQ multiplex PCR; TCRdb keeps in-frame clones, though not all of them. V, J and clone size derive from that table, while D and trimming were established from the DNA sequence. The table has roughly 380,000 clones, about 90% seen once; the top ten hold under 3%. The CDR3 runs 15 residues. From germline, CDR1 is MNHEY and CDR2 SVGAGI. V gave up 5 bases and J gave up 6 bases; unmatched junction bases: 6. Recruits, aged roughly 18 to 100 years, lived in about two dozen US areas.

This rearrangement joins TRBV6-5 to TRBJ2-1, with 11 bases matching TRBD2. Input material: PBMCs or T cells enriched from blood (not recorded which). This receptor was taken from a woman aged 25 to 45 who had recovered from COVID-19. The DNA for the CDR3 is TGTGCCAGCAGTCCCGGGACTAGCGGCGGCAATGAGCAGTTCTTC. As protein: CASSPGTSGGNEQFF.